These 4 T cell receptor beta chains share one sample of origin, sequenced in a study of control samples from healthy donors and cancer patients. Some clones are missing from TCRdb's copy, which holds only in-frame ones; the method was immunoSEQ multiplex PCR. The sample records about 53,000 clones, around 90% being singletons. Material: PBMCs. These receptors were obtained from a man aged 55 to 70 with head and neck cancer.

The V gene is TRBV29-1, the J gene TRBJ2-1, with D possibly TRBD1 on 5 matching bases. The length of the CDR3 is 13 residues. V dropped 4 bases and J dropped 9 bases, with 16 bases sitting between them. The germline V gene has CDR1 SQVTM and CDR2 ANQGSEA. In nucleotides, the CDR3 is TGCAGCGTTGTCGCAGACAGCCGCGTTGAGCAGTTCTTC. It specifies CSVVADSRVEQFF.

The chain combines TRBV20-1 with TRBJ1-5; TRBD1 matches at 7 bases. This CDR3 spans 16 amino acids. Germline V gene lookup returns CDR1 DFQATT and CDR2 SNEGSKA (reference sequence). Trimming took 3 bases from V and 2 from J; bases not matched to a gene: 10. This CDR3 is CSASRQGGAGNQPQHF. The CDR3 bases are TGCAGTGCTAGTCGACAGGGCGGGGCGGGCAATCAGCCCCAGCATTTT.

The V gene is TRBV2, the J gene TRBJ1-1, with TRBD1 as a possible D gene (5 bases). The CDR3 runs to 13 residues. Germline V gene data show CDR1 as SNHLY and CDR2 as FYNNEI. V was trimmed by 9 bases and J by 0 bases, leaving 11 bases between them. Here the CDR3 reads CASPRGLNTEAFF. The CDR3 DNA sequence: TGTGCCAGTCCAAGGGGTCTGAACACTGAAGCTTTCTTT.

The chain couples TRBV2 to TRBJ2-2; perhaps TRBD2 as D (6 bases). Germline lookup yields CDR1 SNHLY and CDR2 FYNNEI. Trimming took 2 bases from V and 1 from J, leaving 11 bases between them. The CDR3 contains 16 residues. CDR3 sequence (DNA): TGTGCCAGCAGTGAACGGGGGATAATGAACACCGGGGAGCTGTTTTTT. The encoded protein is CASSERGIMNTGELFF. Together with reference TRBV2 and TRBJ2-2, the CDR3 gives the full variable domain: EPEVTQTPSHQVTQMGQEVILRCVPISNHLYFYWYRQILGQKVEFLVSFYNNEISEKSEIFDDQFSVERPDGSNFTLKIRSTKLEDSAMYFCASSERGIMNTGELFFGEGSRLTVL.